One T cell receptor beta chain is described in this entry. Profiled with immunoSEQ multiplex PCR; TCRdb holds only in-frame clones, not every one. Here the sample spans over 150,000 clones, 85% to 90% being singletons. The data were taken from a study of blood T cell repertoires in COVID-19. CDR1 KGHDR and CDR2 SFDVKD come from the germline V gene. The CDR3 spans 15 residues. V gave up 4 bases and J gave up 10 bases; unmatched junction bases: 9. The specimen sequenced was PBMCs or T cells enriched from blood (not recorded which). This chain joins TRBV24-1 and TRBJ2-2, with 9 bases aligning to TRBD1. This TCR was recovered from a man between 40 and 49 years old who had recovered from COVID-19. The DNA of the CDR3 is TGTGCCACCAGTGACGCCGGGACAGGGCTTGAGGAGCTGTTTTTT. It encodes CATSDAGTGLEELFF.